This T cell receptor beta chain appears in the sequencing data of a study of CD8 T cells in ankylosing spondylitis. Ten or more counts support this clonotype. Germline CDR1 MNHEY, CDR2 SMNVEV (reference sequence). The CDR3 is 15 amino acids. V lost 3 bases and J 3 bases, leaving 14 bases between the germline ends. Molecular-barcoded quantitative 5'-RACE produced these TCR beta libraries. TCRdb recomputed calls from the 5' RACE reads with MiXCR, one row per CDR3 protein. The top ten clones hold approximately 4.3% of a sample with over 150,000 distinct CDR3 sequences, roughly 20% of them seen once. V is TRBV27 and J is TRBJ2-5; D is tentatively TRBD1 or TRBD2 (5 bases each). The receptor comes from a male donor under 30 with ankylosing spondylitis or in good health (not recorded which). The sample taken for sequencing was blood, either unsorted or a sorted T cell fraction (not recorded which). The CDR3 DNA sequence: TGTGCCAGCAGTTTTCGGGGCCTGGCTAAAGAGACCCAGTACTTC. Its protein product is CASSFRGLAKETQYF.